This passage covers 18 T cell receptor beta chains from one sample sequenced in a study of early T cells in non-severe SARS-CoV-2 infection. TCRdb passed the 5' RACE reads through MiXCR, listing each CDR3 protein once. The sample has some 49,000 distinct CDR3 sequences; over 9.5% are singletons. Sequencing was performed on whole blood. Receptors were obtained from an adult who was a healthcare worker with PCR-confirmed SARS-CoV-2 infection or an uninfected control (not recorded which).

This clonotype was counted between two and nine times. The V and J genes are TRBV3-1 and TRBJ2-3, with 13 nucleotides matching TRBD2. The CDR3 has 15 residues. With 1 base clipped from V and 6 bases from J, the junction kept 1 base outside the gene matches. The germline V gene encodes CDR1 LGHDT and CDR2 YNNKEL (reference sequence). CDR3 residues: CASSQAGLAGDTQYF. CDR3 coding DNA: TGTGCCAGCAGCCAAGCGGGACTAGCGGGGGATACGCAGTATTTT.

The table lists this clonotype with many counts. The chain combines TRBV13 with TRBJ1-2; the match to TRBD1 covers 7 bases. CDR1 and CDR2 (germline): PRHDT, FYEKMQ (reference sequence). J lost 3 bases, V lost 8 bases, and 15 bases had no gene match. The CDR3 runs to 16 residues. This chain's CDR3 is CASGRDSESLDYGYTF. In nucleotides, the CDR3 is TGTGCCAGCGGCCGGGACAGCGAGTCCCTGGACTATGGCTACACCTTC.

This clonotype was observed many times. The rearrangement joins TRBV20-1 to TRBJ2-7, with a tentative D call TRBD1 (6 bases). This CDR3 region has 14 residues. V lost 4 bases, J lost 2 bases, and 15 bases lay in between. CDR1 and CDR2 from the germline V gene are DFQATT and SNEGSKA (reference sequence). The CDR3 DNA is TGCAGTGCTAACCCGACAGGTCCGACCTACGAGCAGTACTTC. Residues: CSANPTGPTYEQYF.

V gene TRBV19 combines with J gene TRBJ2-7; 7 bases agree with TRBD2. This CDR3 is built from 16 residues. Unmatched junction bases numbered 11, after V lost 3 bases and J lost 3 bases. Germline V gives CDR1 LNHDA, CDR2 SQIVND (reference sequence). CDR3 DNA: TGTGCCAGTAGTATCAGTTCGACTAGCCTCCTCTACGAGCAGTACTTC. Translating it yields CASSISSTSLLYEQYF.

This clonotype was observed at least ten times. The chain joins TRBV7-6 to TRBJ1-4; no reliable D call. Germline values: CDR1 SGHVS, CDR2 FNYEAQ. CDR3 length equals 14 residues. Trimming pared 6 bases from V and 0 bases from J, leaving 8 bases between. The CDR3 sequence is CASRPDATNEKLFF. CDR3 DNA sequence: TGTGCCAGCAGACCAGATGCAACTAATGAAAAACTGTTTTTT.

This clonotype was seen ten or more times. V is TRBV11-2 and J is TRBJ2-3; no clear D gene. The CDR3 loop spans 14 amino acids. The germline V gene encodes CDR1 SGHAT and CDR2 FQNNGV. The V gene lost 1 base and the J gene lost 2 bases, with 7 bases spanning the gap. The CDR3 DNA is TGTGCCAGCAGCTTAGGGACCCTCACAGATACGCAGTATTTT. It translates to CASSLGTLTDTQYF.

This clonotype rates as medium-sized. The rearrangement links TRBV5-1 to TRBJ2-7; D is ambiguous. V lost 0 bases to trimming and J lost 5 bases, with 15 bases between them. The V gene's germline CDR1 is SGHRS and CDR2 YFSETQ. The CDR3 contains 15 residues. This chain's CDR3 is CASSLGRSTPDEQYF. For the CDR3, the DNA is TGCGCCAGCAGCTTGGGGCGGAGTACCCCCGACGAGCAGTACTTC. Looking up the rest from reference TRBV5-1 and TRBJ2-7 gives the full variable domain: KAGVTQTPRYLIKTRGQQVTLSCSPISGHRSVSWYQQTPGQGLQFLFEYFSETQRNKGNFPGRFSGRQFSNSRSEMNVSTLELGDSALYLCASSLGRSTPDEQYFGPGTRLTVT.

The chain is built from TRBV30 and TRBJ1-2; tentative D call: TRBD1 (5 bases). The germline V and J ends were trimmed by 8 bases and 6 bases, with 16 bases remaining between them. The CDR3 loop spans 12 amino acids. Germline V lookup: CDR1 GTSNPN, CDR2 SVGIG (reference sequence). CDR3 sequence (DNA): TGTGCCCGAACCCTGGTCAGGGATGGCTACACCTTC. Residues: CARTLVRDGYTF.

This clonotype was found many times. This chain joins TRBV4-2 and TRBJ1-5; TRBD1 might be the D (6 bases). V lost 1 base, J lost 7 bases, and 14 bases lay in between. Germline V gene sequence: CDR1 LGHNA, CDR2 YNFKEQ. This CDR3 has 15 amino acids. Here the CDR3 reads CASSQGERGTQPQHF. CDR3 bases: TGTGCCAGCAGCCAAGGCGAAAGGGGGACACAGCCCCAGCATTTT.

This clonotype was seen only a few times. The CDR3 protein is CASSDEGTDTQYF. DNA for the CDR3: TGTGCCAGCAGTGACGAAGGGACAGATACGCAGTATTTT. The chain is built from TRBV2 and TRBJ2-3, with D uncertain. The ends were cut back, 3 bases at V and 3 bases at J, with 7 bases in the middle. Germline V gene sequence: CDR1 SNHLY, CDR2 FYNNEI. The CDR3 covers 13 residues.

This clonotype appeared many times. The chain is built from TRBV12-3 or TRBV12-4 and TRBJ1-1; TRBD1 aligns across 9 bases. V was pared by 6 bases and J by 11 bases, with 7 bases of the junction left unmatched. The CDR3 consists of 12 residues. The CDR3 reads CASRVTGGEAFF. CDR3 DNA: TGTGCCAGCAGGGTAACAGGGGGCGAGGCTTTCTTT.

The V call is TRBV10-1, the J call TRBJ1-1, with 7 nucleotides matching TRBD1. The CDR3 is 12 amino acids. The germline V gene has CDR1 WNHNN and CDR2 SYGVQD (reference sequence). The ends lost 4 bases at V and 8 bases at J; junction bases unmatched: 4. As DNA, the CDR3 is TGCGCCAGCAGTGCAACAGGGGAAGAAGCTTTCTTT. Protein product: CASSATGEEAFF.

This chain links TRBV29-1 with TRBJ2-5, with D possibly matching TRBD1 (5 bases). Trimming left V 4 bases short and J 7 bases short, with 10 bases between. Germline V lookup: CDR1 SQVTM, CDR2 ANQGSEA. CDR3 length: 11 amino acids. CDR3 DNA sequence: TGCAGCGTTGCCGGTCAGGGGACCCAGTACTTC. This gives the protein CSVAGQGTQYF.

This clonotype was seen only a few times. V is TRBV6-1 and J is TRBJ1-4, with unresolved D. Looked up from germline, CDR1 is MNHNS and CDR2 is SASEGT. V was pared by 7 bases and J by 0 bases, with 9 bases between. The CDR3 has 14 residues. CDR3 protein: CASMLGPTNEKLFF. In nucleotides, the CDR3 is TGTGCCAGCATGCTTGGACCAACTAATGAAAAACTGTTTTTT.

The V call is TRBV7-6, the J call TRBJ2-3, with TRBD2 identical over 8 bases. J was trimmed by 1 base and V by 5 bases; bases with no gene match: 8. The germline V gene has CDR1 SGHVS and CDR2 FNYEAQ. This CDR3 is built from 16 residues. The CDR3 spells CASSPAGLAGTDTQYF. The CDR3 bases are TGTGCCAGCAGCCCGGCAGGACTAGCAGGCACAGATACGCAGTATTTT. Looking up the rest from reference TRBV7-6 and TRBJ2-3 gives the full variable domain: GAGVSQSPRYKVTKRGQDVALRCDPISGHVSLYWYRQALGQGPEFLTYFNYEAQQDKSGLPNDRFSAERPEGSISTLTIQRTEQRDSAMYRCASSPAGLAGTDTQYFGPGTRLTVL.

This clonotype has just a few counts. The genes are TRBV11-2 and TRBJ2-1, with 8 bases fitting TRBD2. V lost 5 bases to trimming and J lost 4 bases; unmatched junction nucleotides: 10. Germline CDR1 reads SGHAT; CDR2 reads FQNNGV. The CDR3 runs to 16 residues. The CDR3 protein is CASSLWGGGSYNEQFF. CDR3 nucleotide sequence: TGTGCCAGCAGCCTATGGGGCGGGGGGTCTTACAATGAGCAGTTCTTC.

In this sample, this clonotype turned up a few times. This sequence joins TRBV28 and TRBJ1-3; no firm D call. V lost 3 bases and J 8 bases, leaving 11 bases between the germline ends. This CDR3 is 13 amino acids long. Germline CDR1 is MDHEN and CDR2 is SYDVKM. The CDR3 nucleotides read TGTGCCAGCAGTTTTACCGATCGGGACACCATATATTTT. As protein: CASSFTDRDTIYF.

This clonotype was seen a handful of times. The chain joins TRBV5-1 to TRBJ2-1; 7 nucleotides match TRBD1. This CDR3 comprises 16 residues. CDR1 and CDR2 (germline): SGHRS, YFSETQ. V trimming: 3 bases; J trimming: 0 bases; junction bases outside the gene matches: 6. The CDR3 region is CASSWTGTRSYNEQFF. The CDR3 bases are TGCGCCAGCAGCTGGACAGGCACCCGCTCCTACAATGAGCAGTTCTTC.